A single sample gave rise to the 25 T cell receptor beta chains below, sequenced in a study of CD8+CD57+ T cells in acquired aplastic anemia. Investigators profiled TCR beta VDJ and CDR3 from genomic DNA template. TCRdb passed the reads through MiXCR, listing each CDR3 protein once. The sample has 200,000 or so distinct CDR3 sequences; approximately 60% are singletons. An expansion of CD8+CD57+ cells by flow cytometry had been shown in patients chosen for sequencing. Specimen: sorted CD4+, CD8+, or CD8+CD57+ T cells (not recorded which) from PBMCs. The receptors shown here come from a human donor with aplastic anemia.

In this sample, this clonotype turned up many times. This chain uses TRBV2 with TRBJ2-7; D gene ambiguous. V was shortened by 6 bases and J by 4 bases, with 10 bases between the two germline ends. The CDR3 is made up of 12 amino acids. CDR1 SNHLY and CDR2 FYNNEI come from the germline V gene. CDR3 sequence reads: CASSTDLYEQYF. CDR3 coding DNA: TGTGCCAGCAGCACAGACTTGTACGAGCAGTACTTC.

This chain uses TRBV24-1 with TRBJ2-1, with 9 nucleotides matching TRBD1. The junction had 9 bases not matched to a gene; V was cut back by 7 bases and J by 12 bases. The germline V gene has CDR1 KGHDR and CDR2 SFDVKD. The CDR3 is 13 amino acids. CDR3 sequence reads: CATSSGTGKVQFF. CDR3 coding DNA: TGTGCCACCAGCTCCGGGACAGGGAAGGTGCAGTTCTTC.

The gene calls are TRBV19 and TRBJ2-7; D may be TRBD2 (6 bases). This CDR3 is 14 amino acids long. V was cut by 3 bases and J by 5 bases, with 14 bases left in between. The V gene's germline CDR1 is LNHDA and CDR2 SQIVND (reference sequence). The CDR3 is CASSILAGSHEQYF. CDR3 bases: TGTGCCAGTAGTATCTTGGCCGGGAGCCACGAGCAGTACTTC.

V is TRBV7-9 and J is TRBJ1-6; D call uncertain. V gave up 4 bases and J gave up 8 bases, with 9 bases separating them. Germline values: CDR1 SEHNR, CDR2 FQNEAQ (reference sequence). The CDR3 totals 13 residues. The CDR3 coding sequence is TGTGCCAGCAGCTACCTAAGTGATTCACCCCTCCACTTT. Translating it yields CASSYLSDSPLHF.

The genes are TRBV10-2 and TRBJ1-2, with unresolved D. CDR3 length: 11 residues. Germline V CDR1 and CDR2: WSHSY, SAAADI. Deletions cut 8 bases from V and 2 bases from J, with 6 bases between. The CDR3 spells CASGENYGYTF. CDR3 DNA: TGCGCCAGCGGGGAGAACTATGGCTACACCTTC.

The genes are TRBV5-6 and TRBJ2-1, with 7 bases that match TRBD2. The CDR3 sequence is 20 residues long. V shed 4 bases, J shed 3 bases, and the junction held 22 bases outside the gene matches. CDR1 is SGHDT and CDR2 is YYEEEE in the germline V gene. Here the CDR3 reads CASSAPPELFWEGNYNEQFF. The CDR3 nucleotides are TGTGCCAGCAGCGCCCCACCGGAACTCTTTTGGGAGGGAAACTACAATGAGCAGTTCTTC. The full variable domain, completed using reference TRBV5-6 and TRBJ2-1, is DAGVTQSPTHLIKTRGQQVTLRCSPKSGHDTVSWYQQALGQGPQFIFQYYEEEERQRGNFPDRFSGHQFPNYSSELNVNALLLGDSALYLCASSAPPELFWEGNYNEQFFGPGTRLTVL.

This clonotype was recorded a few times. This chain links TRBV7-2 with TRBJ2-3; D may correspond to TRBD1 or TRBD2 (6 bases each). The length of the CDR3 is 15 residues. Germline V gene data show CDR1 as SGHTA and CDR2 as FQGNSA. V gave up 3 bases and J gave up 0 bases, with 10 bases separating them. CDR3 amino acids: CASSLEGGSTDTQYF. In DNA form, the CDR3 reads TGTGCCAGCAGCTTGGAGGGGGGAAGCACAGATACGCAGTATTTT.

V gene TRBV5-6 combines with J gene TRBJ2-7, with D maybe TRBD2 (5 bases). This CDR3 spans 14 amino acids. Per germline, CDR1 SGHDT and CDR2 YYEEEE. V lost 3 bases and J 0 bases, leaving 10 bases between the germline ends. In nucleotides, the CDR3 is TGTGCCAGCAGCTCCGAGCGGAGCTCCTACGAGCAGTACTTC. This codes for CASSSERSSYEQYF. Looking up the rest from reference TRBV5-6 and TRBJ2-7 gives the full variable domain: DAGVTQSPTHLIKTRGQQVTLRCSPKSGHDTVSWYQQALGQGPQFIFQYYEEEERQRGNFPDRFSGHQFPNYSSELNVNALLLGDSALYLCASSSERSSYEQYFGPGTRLTVT.

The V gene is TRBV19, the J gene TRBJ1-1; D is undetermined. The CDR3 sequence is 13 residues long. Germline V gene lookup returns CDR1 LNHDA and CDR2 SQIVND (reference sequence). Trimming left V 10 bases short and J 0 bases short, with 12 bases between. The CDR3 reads CATAFGVNTEAFF. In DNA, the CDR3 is TGTGCCACCGCCTTCGGCGTGAACACTGAAGCTTTCTTT.

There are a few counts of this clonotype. CDR3 amino acids: CATSSSEDRSGTRRFF. The CDR3 DNA reads as TGTGCCACCAGCAGCTCAGAGGACCGATCCGGGACTAGACGGTTCTTC. The chain links TRBV15 to TRBJ2-1, with 8 bases matching TRBD2. V gave up 3 bases and J gave up 15 bases; unmatched junction bases: 19. Germline V gene data show CDR1 as LNHNV and CDR2 as YYDKDF (reference sequence). The CDR3 runs 16 residues.

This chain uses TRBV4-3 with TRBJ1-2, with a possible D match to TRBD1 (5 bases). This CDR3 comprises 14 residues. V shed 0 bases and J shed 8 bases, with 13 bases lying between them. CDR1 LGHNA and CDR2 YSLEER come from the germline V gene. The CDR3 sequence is CASSQDLRGLGYTF. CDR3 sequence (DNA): TGCGCCAGCAGCCAAGATTTGAGGGGATTAGGCTACACCTTC.

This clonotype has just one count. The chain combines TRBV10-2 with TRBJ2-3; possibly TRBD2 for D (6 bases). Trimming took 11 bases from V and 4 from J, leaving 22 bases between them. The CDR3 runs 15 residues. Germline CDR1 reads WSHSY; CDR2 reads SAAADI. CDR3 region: CAARDSGMRADTQYF. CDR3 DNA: TGCGCCGCCCGGGACTCCGGTATGCGTGCAGATACGCAGTATTTT.

The CDR3 loop reads CSVEEWTGRTYGYTF. The CDR3 DNA is TGCAGCGTTGAAGAGTGGACAGGGCGTACCTATGGCTACACCTTC. The chain joins TRBV29-1 to TRBJ1-2; 8 positions agree with TRBD1. The germline V gene encodes CDR1 SQVTM and CDR2 ANQGSEA. Trimming at V came to 0 bases and at J to 4 bases, leaving 7 bases not matched to a gene. The CDR3 consists of 15 residues.

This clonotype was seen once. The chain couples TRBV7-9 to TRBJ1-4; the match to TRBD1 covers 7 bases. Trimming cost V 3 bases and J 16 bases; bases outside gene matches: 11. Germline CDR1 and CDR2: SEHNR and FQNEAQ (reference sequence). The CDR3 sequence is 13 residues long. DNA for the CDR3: TGTGCCAGCAGCTTGGCGGGACAGCAAGTGTCGTTTTTT. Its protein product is CASSLAGQQVSFF.

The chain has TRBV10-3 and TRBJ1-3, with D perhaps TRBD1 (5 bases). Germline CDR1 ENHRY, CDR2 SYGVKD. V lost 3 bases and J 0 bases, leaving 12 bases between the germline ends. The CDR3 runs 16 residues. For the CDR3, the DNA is TGTGCCATCAGTGACCGAGGGGCCAGCTCTGGAAACACCATATATTTT. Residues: CAISDRGASSGNTIYF.

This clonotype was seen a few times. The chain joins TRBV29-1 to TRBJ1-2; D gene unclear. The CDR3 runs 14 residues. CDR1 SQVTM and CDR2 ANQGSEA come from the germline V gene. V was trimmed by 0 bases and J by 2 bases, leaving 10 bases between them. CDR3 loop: CSVEDAPGNYGYTF. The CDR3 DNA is TGCAGCGTTGAAGATGCACCTGGGAACTATGGCTACACCTTC.

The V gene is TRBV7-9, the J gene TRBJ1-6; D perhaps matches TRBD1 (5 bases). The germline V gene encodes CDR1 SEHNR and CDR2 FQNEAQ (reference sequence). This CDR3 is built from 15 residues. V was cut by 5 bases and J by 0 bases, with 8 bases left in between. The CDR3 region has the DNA TGTGCCAGCAGCCTGGGGGGCTCCTATAATTCACCCCTCCACTTT. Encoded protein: CASSLGGSYNSPLHF.

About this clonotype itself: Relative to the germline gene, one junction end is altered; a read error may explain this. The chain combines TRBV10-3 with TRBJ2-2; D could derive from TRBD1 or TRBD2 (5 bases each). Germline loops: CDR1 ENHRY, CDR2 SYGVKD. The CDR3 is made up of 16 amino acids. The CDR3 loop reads CAISAPLGENTGELLF. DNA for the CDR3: TGTGCCATCAGTGCCCCACTAGGGGAGAACACCGGGGAGCTGCTTTTT.

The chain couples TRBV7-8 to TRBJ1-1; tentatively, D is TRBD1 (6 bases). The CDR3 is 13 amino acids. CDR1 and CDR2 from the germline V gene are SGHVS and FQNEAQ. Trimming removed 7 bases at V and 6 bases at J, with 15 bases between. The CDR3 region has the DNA TGTGCCAGCACCTACAGGGTTGGGTCTGAAGCTTTCTTT. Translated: CASTYRVGSEAFF.

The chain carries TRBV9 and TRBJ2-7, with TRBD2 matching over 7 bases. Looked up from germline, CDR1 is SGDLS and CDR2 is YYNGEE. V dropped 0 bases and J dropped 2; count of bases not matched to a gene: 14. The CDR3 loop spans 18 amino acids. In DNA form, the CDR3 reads TGTGCCAGCAGCGTAGCTTTTGGCGGAGCGGCGGGAGCCTACGAGCAGTACTTC. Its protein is CASSVAFGGAAGAYEQYF.

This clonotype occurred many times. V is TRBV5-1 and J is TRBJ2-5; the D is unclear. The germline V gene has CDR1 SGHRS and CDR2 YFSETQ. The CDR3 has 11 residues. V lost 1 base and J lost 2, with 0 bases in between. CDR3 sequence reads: CASSLQETQYF. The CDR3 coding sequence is TGCGCCAGCAGCTTGCAAGAGACCCAGTACTTC.

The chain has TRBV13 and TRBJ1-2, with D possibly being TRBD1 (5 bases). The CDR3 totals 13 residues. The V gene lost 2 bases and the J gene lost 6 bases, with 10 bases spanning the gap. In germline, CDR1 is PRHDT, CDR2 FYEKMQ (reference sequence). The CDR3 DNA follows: TGTGCCAGCAGCTTATCGACAGTACATGGCTACACCTTC. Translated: CASSLSTVHGYTF.

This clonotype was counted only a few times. The CDR3, as DNA: TGCAGTGCTACAGGTGGGATCGGGGAAGAGGTAGAGACCCAGTACTTC. The encoded protein is CSATGGIGEEVETQYF. This rearrangement joins TRBV20-1 to TRBJ2-5, with D possibly being TRBD2 (5 bases). CDR1 is DFQATT, CDR2 SNEGSKA, per germline (reference sequence). V shed 4 bases and J shed 4 bases, with 22 bases lying between them. The CDR3 is 16 amino acids.

The DNA of the CDR3 is TGCAGTGCGACACTCCCCGACAGGGGGGATAATTCACCCCTCCACTTT. Translated: CSATLPDRGDNSPLHF. This chain uses TRBV20-1 with TRBJ1-6, with 9 nucleotides matching TRBD1. This CDR3 is 16 amino acids long. V lost 6 bases, J lost 5 bases, and 11 bases stayed unmatched. Germline assignment: CDR1 DFQATT and CDR2 SNEGSKA (reference sequence).

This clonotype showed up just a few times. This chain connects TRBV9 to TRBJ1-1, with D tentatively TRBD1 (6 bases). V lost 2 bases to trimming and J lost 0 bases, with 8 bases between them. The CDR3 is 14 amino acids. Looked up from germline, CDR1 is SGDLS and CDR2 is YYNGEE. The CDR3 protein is CASSVTGMNTEAFF. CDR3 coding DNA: TGTGCCAGCAGCGTCACAGGGATGAACACTGAAGCTTTCTTT.